Below are 8 T cell receptor beta chains sequenced from a single sample in a study of blood T cell repertoires in COVID-19 (dated by TCRdb to the early 2020s). Library generation was performed with the immunoSEQ multiplex PCR assay. TCRdb obtained this table from immuneACCESS and retained in-frame rearrangements with V and J assigned. These tables miss some clones; where compared with another copy, unresolved V genes account for less than half of the shortfall, and the remainder is unexplained. For this sample there are over 200,000 clones; roughly 76% appear just once. The ten largest clones take up approximately 5% of the sample. Sequencing was carried out using peripheral blood. These receptors originate from a human donor in a cohort sampled during active COVID-19.

The V call is TRBV5-1, the J call TRBJ2-3, with 12 nucleotides matching TRBD2. CDR3 length equals 16 residues. V lost 4 bases, J lost 2 bases, and 5 bases stayed unmatched. Per germline, CDR1 SGHRS and CDR2 YFSETQ. The DNA for the CDR3 is TGCGCCAGCAGCCCGGGACTAGCGGGTTTCACAGATACGCAGTATTTT. It specifies CASSPGLAGFTDTQYF.

The genes are TRBV7-2 and TRBJ2-5; 12 bases match TRBD2. The V segment lost 5 bases and the J segment 2 bases; nucleotides outside the gene matches: 6. Germline loops: CDR1 SGHTA, CDR2 FQGNSA. There are 16 residues in the CDR3. The CDR3 here is CASSAASGRVQETQYF. CDR3 bases: TGTGCCAGCAGCGCCGCTAGCGGGAGGGTACAAGAGACCCAGTACTTC.

The chain recombines TRBV10-3 with TRBJ2-7; maybe TRBD2 (6 bases). V lost 6 bases and J 2 bases, leaving 20 bases between the germline ends. This CDR3 spans 16 amino acids. Germline V gives CDR1 ENHRY, CDR2 SYGVKD. Here the CDR3 DNA reads TGTGCCATCAGCTTAGGCCCGGGACTGGCTACCTACGAGCAGTACTTC. This translates into CAISLGPGLATYEQYF.

The chain links TRBV15 to TRBJ2-2, with 8 bases matching TRBD2. Losses at the gene ends were 5 bases for V and 3 bases for J; bases not matched to a gene: 11. CDR3 length: 17 residues. Germline CDR1 LNHNV, CDR2 YYDKDF (reference sequence). The CDR3 DNA reads as TGTGCCACCAGCGGGGGGGCTAGCGGGCCTTACACCGGGGAGCTGTTTTTT. This encodes CATSGGASGPYTGELFF.

The chain has TRBV28 and TRBJ2-7; D unresolved. Trimming took 3 bases from V and 9 from J, leaving 21 bases between them. Per the germline V gene, CDR1 is MDHEN and CDR2 is SYDVKM. CDR3 length: 15 amino acids. CDR3 amino acids: CASSFLKTAGPSQYF. The CDR3 bases are TGTGCCAGCAGTTTCCTTAAGACTGCCGGCCCGTCGCAGTACTTC.

The chain uses TRBV28 and TRBJ1-3, with D unclear. The CDR3 is 14 amino acids. Looked up from germline, CDR1 is MDHEN and CDR2 is SYDVKM. V dropped 6 bases and J dropped 4 bases, with 13 bases sitting between them. CDR3 bases: TGTGCCAGCAGCTTCGAGGGAATGGGAAACACCATATATTTT. Protein: CASSFEGMGNTIYF.

The rearrangement uses TRBV14 and TRBJ1-2, with D possibly matching TRBD1 (5 bases). V gave up 1 base and J gave up 9 bases, with 9 bases separating them. The germline V gene has CDR1 SGHDN and CDR2 FVKESK. This CDR3 region has 12 residues. CDR3 residues: CASSQGRVRYTF. The CDR3 bases are TGTGCCAGCAGCCAAGGCAGGGTCCGCTACACCTTC.

This chain joins TRBV5-4 and TRBJ2-2; 7 bases fit TRBD1. The CDR3 loop spans 15 amino acids. Germline-derived CDR1 and CDR2 are SGHNT and YYREEE (reference sequence). V dropped 3 bases and J dropped 1; count of bases not matched to a gene: 3. In DNA, the CDR3 is TGTGCCAGCAGCTCCCAGGGGGTGAACACCGGGGAGCTGTTTTTT. Translated: CASSSQGVNTGELFF. The whole variable domain, filled in from reference TRBV5-4 and TRBJ2-2, reads ETGVTQSPTHLIKTRGQQVTLRCSSQSGHNTVSWYQQALGQGPQFIFQYYREEENGRGNFPPRFSGLQFPNYSSELNVNALELDDSALYLCASSSQGVNTGELFFGEGSRLTVL.